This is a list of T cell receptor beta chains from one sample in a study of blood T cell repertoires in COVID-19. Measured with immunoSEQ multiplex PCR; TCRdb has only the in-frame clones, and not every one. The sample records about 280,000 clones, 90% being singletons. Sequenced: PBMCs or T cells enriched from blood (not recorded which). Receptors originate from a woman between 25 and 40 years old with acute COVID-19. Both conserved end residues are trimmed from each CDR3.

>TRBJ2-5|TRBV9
ASSGTGALETQY
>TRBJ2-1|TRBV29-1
SVHWGDNEQF
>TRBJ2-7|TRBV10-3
AIRRTSGPTYEQY
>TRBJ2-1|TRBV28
ASSSNLQRWSSYNEQF
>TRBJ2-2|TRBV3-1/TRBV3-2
ASSATGTSGSGDHTGELF
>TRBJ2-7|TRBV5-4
ASSWTSRGGSSYEQY
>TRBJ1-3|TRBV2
ASRKTGEEGNTIY
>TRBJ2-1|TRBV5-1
ASSLVTGLAGYNEQF
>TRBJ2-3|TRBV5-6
ASSLEDTQY
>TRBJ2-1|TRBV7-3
ASSLTGTSVDEQF
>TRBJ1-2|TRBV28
DSRLRGGAYGYT
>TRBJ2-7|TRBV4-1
ASSQVSSGSYEQY
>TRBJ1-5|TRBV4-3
ASSRETGLQPQH
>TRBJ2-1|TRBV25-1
ASSELSGTGGNNEQF
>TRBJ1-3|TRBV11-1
ASSSDWSGNTIY
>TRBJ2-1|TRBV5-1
ASSHMTGSYNEQF
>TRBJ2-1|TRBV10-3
AIRTSGQNNEQF
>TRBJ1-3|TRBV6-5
ASSDSTGSGNTIY
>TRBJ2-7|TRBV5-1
ASSLDQAGTYEQY
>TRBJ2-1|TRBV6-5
ASSYSYGNEQF
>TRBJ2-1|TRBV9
ASSSSGQGVSEQF
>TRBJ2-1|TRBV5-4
ATSLAGYNEQF
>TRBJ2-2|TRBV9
ASSPTRASDTGELF
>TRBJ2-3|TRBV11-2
ASSPTVLAGTDTQY
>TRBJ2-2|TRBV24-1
ATSDSQGGLAPTGELF
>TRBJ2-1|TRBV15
ATSRWGRNEQF
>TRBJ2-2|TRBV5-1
ASSPREARNTGELF
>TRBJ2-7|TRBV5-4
ASSPQGSRYEQY
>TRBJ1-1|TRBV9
ASSVAGSGNGAF
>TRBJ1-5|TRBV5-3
ARSSPGQGANISNQPQH
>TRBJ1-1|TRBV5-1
ASSLGPGQAMNTEAF
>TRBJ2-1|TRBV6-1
ASSAETSGYYNEQF
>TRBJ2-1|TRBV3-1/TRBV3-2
ALPKMEQF